This is a list of T cell receptor beta chains from one sample in a study of T cells in Graves' hyperthyroidism and ophthalmopathy. TCRdb reprocessed the multiplex PCR reads via MiXCR and lists one record per CDR3 protein. The sample consists of around 430,000 distinct CDR3 sequences, about 15% of them appearing once. The material sequenced was blood. Receptor source: a woman aged 25-40 years with Graves' hyperthyroidism. The CDR3 runs from the conserved cysteine through the conserved F or W. A D gene is named only where the DNA matches it firmly. Where a row states a size, it is once, few, many or the class of an expanded clone; other rows omit it.

TRBJ2-1,many,TRBD2,TRBV20-1,CSAGGLAGVYYNEQFF,TGCAGTGCGGGTGGACTAGCGGGAGTGTACTACAATGAGCAGTTCTTC
TRBJ1-6,few,TRBD1,TRBV19,CASRPTGQLNSPLHF,TGTGCCAGTAGACCCACGGGACAGCTAAATTCACCCCTCCACTTT
TRBJ1-2,-,-,TRBV28,CASSLRGEGYGYTF,TGTGCCAGCAGCCTGAGGGGGGAGGGCTATGGCTACACCTTC
TRBJ1-1,-,TRBD1,TRBV4-1,CASSQSLWDRGSEAFF,TGCGCCAGCAGCCAATCACTCTGGGACAGGGGCAGTGAAGCTTTCTTT
TRBJ2-2,-,TRBD2,TRBV20-1,CSAVTSGSISGELFF,TGCAGTGCTGTGACTAGCGGGAGCATATCCGGGGAGCTGTTTTTT
TRBJ2-5,many,-,TRBV12-3/TRBV12-4,CASSLARRGALETQYF,TGTGCCAGCAGTTTAGCGCGCCGGGGGGCACTAGAGACCCAGTACTTC
TRBJ2-2,few,-,TRBV5-1,CASSLGYRPGELFF,TGCGCCAGCAGCTTGGGGTACAGGCCCGGGGAGCTGTTTTTT
TRBJ2-7,many,-,TRBV7-9,CASSLVFRVTYEQYF,TGTGCCAGCAGCTTAGTCTTCCGGGTTACCTACGAGCAGTACTTC
TRBJ2-7,-,TRBD1,TRBV7-2,CASSLAGTDLYEQYF,TGTGCCAGCAGCTTAGCGGGGACAGATCTCTACGAGCAGTACTTC
TRBJ2-3,few,TRBD2,TRBV29-1,CSVVGLAGVGGTDTQYF,TGCAGCGTCGTGGGACTAGCGGGAGTGGGCGGCACAGATACGCAGTATTTT
TRBJ2-7,few,-,TRBV11-2,CASSLEAVGYEQYF,TGTGCCAGCAGCTTAGAAGCGGTAGGATACGAGCAGTACTTC
TRBJ2-1,-,TRBD2,TRBV7-9,CASSSGLADYEQFF,TGTGCCAGCAGTTCCGGACTAGCGGACTACGAGCAGTTCTTC
TRBJ2-1,many,TRBD2,TRBV28,CASSYASGSRYNEQFF,TGTGCCAGCAGTTACGCTAGCGGGAGTCGATACAATGAGCAGTTCTTC
TRBJ2-7,many,TRBD1,TRBV24-1,CATSDPRTGDEQYF,TGTGCCACCAGTGACCCTCGGACAGGGGATGAGCAGTACTTC
TRBJ2-3,-,-,TRBV9,CASSVGAISSTDTQYF,TGTGCCAGCAGCGTAGGGGCGATTTCTAGCACAGATACGCAGTATTTT
TRBJ2-3,-,-,TRBV20-1,CSPSSPDTQYF,TGCAGTCCGTCGTCCCCCGATACGCAGTATTTT
TRBJ1-5,few,-,TRBV2,CASSTAQGRGSNQPQHF,TGTGCCAGCAGTACCGCCCAGGGGAGAGGTAGCAATCAGCCCCAGCATTTT
TRBJ1-1,many,-,TRBV6-1,CASSEGPGAFF,TGTGCCAGCAGTGAGGGCCCGGGGGCTTTCTTT
TRBJ2-5,many,-,TRBV27,CASSFRWEETQYF,TGTGCCAGCAGTTTTAGGTGGGAAGAGACCCAGTACTTC
TRBJ2-7,many,-,TRBV20-1,CSASLARSSYEQYF,TGCAGTGCTAGTCTCGCCAGGAGCTCCTACGAGCAGTACTTC
TRBJ2-5,many,-,TRBV7-8,CASSLNRGQETQYF,TGTGCCAGCAGCTTAAACCGGGGACAAGAGACCCAGTACTTC
TRBJ2-7,few,-,TRBV6-1,CASSLYRDTYEQYF,TGTGCCAGCAGCCTTTACAGAGATACCTACGAGCAGTACTTC
TRBJ2-3,-,TRBD1,TRBV20-1,CSGRQGAKDTQYF,TGCAGTGGAAGACAGGGGGCAAAAGATACGCAGTATTTT
TRBJ1-3,few,-,TRBV6-1,CASSGLGNTIYF,TGTGCCAGCAGTGGACTTGGAAACACCATATATTTT
TRBJ2-1,few,TRBD2,TRBV4-1,CASSRVAGGVANEQFF,TGCGCCAGCAGCCGGGTAGCGGGAGGAGTGGCAAATGAGCAGTTCTTC
TRBJ2-2,few,-,TRBV24-1,CATSDFGGVGAGDGELFF,TGTGCCACCAGTGATTTCGGTGGGGTCGGAGCAGGGGATGGGGAGCTGTTTTTT
TRBJ2-7,few,TRBD1,TRBV6-1,CAGSPRAGDRGPYEQYF,TGTGCCGGCAGTCCAAGGGCCGGAGACAGGGGACCCTACGAGCAGTACTTC
TRBJ2-3,few,TRBD2,TRBV4-1,CASSLAGGVSVDTQYF,TGCGCCAGCAGCCTCGCGGGAGGTGTTTCAGTAGATACGCAGTATTTT
TRBJ2-7,-,-,TRBV4-1,CASSQATSSYEQYF,TGCGCCAGCAGCCAAGCCACTAGCTCCTACGAGCAGTACTTC
TRBJ2-1,-,-,TRBV6-1,CASNGFLLNEQFF,TGTGCCAGCAACGGGTTCTTATTAAATGAGCAGTTCTTC
TRBJ2-2,few,-,TRBV6-6,CASSYTGNTGELFF,TGTGCCAGCAGTTACACAGGAAACACCGGGGAGCTGTTTTTT
TRBJ2-7,many,-,TRBV27,CARSYEQYF,TGTGCCAGGTCCTACGAGCAGTACTTC
TRBJ2-6,-,-,TRBV2,CASSTGPGSGANVLTF,TGTGCCAGCAGTACGGGACCCGGGTCGGGGGCCAACGTCCTGACTTTC
TRBJ1-2,-,TRBD1,TRBV15,CATSRDPKGQGSFYGYTF,TGTGCCACCAGCAGAGATCCTAAGGGACAGGGTAGTTTCTATGGCTACACCTTC
TRBJ2-7,few,-,TRBV6-1,CASSEVLAAYEQYF,TGTGCCAGCAGTGAAGTTCTGGCAGCCTACGAGCAGTACTTC
TRBJ2-2,many,-,TRBV11-2,CASSLVQLNTGELFF,TGTGCCAGCAGCTTAGTCCAGCTGAACACCGGGGAGCTGTTTTTT
TRBJ2-1,many,-,TRBV7-8,CASSQNNEQFF,TGTGCCAGCAGCCAAAACAATGAGCAGTTCTTC
TRBJ2-7,many,TRBD1,TRBV6-1,CASTRDRGYEQYF,TGTGCCAGCACCCGGGACAGGGGTTACGAGCAGTACTTC
TRBJ2-1,-,TRBD1,TRBV24-1,CATSDVHSGGYTYNEQFF,TGTGCCACCAGTGACGTACACTCAGGGGGCTATACATACAATGAGCAGTTCTTC
TRBJ2-7,-,TRBD2,TRBV28,CASSSPGLAEDEQYF,TGTGCCAGCAGCTCCCCGGGACTAGCGGAGGATGAGCAGTACTTC
TRBJ1-5,-,-,TRBV12-3/TRBV12-4,CASSGWGDNQPQHF,TGTGCCAGCAGTGGATGGGGCGACAATCAGCCCCAGCATTTT
TRBJ1-5,few,-,TRBV6-2/TRBV6-3,CASKTGQFNQPQHF,TGTGCCAGCAAAACCGGACAGTTCAATCAGCCCCAGCATTTT
TRBJ2-3,few,-,TRBV2,CASRTQDTQYF,TGTGCCTCTCGGACGCAAGATACGCAGTATTTT